Following are 8 T cell receptor beta chains from one sample sequenced in a study of blood T cell repertoires in COVID-19. Assay: immunoSEQ multiplex PCR; the TCRdb copy retains only in-frame clones and omits some. The sample lists 200,000 to 300,000 clones, 65% to 85% seen once, with over 4.5% in the top ten. Sequencing was performed on peripheral blood. The receptors derive from a human donor in a cohort sampled during active COVID-19.

The rearrangement joins TRBV11-2 to TRBJ1-2, with D perhaps matching TRBD1 (6 bases). Trimming removed 4 bases from V and 3 bases from J, with 18 bases in between. The CDR3 has 16 amino acids. Per the germline V gene, CDR1 is SGHAT and CDR2 is FQNNGV. The CDR3 coding sequence is TGTGCCAGCAGCTCCTGGCCCAGGGGAAGAGACTATGGCTACACCTTC. This encodes CASSSWPRGRDYGYTF.

The chain employs TRBV6-5 and TRBJ1-3, with D tentatively TRBD1 (5 bases). CDR1 and CDR2 (germline): MNHEY, SVGAGI. CDR3 length equals 15 residues. V gave up 2 bases and J gave up 0 bases, with 8 bases separating them. CDR3 DNA: TGTGCCAGCAGTTACGACAGAATCTCTGGAAACACCATATATTTT. Translated, it gives CASSYDRISGNTIYF.

V and J are TRBV5-1 and TRBJ2-3; TRBD1 matches at 8 bases. Germline CDR1 SGHRS, CDR2 YFSETQ. This CDR3 has 13 amino acids. V was pared by 4 bases and J by 6 bases, with 4 bases of the junction left unmatched. CDR3 sequence (DNA): TGCGCCAGCAGCCGGGGACAGGATGATACGCAGTATTTT. It codes for CASSRGQDDTQYF.

This chain uses TRBV6-6 with TRBJ2-7; tentative D call: TRBD2 (5 bases). Germline V gives CDR1 MNHNY, CDR2 SVGAGI (reference sequence). The CDR3 length is 15 residues. Trimming shortened V by 4 bases and J by 1 base, and 14 bases separated the two germline ends. The CDR3 DNA follows: TGTGCCAGCAGTTCGGGATCAGCATTTTCCTACGAGCAGTACTTC. This codes for CASSSGSAFSYEQYF.

This chain joins TRBV6-2 or TRBV6-3 and TRBJ1-3; D unclear. The CDR3 extends over 18 amino acids. The germline gives CDR1 MNHEY, CDR2 SVGEGT. Trimming cost V 2 bases and J 0 bases, with 17 bases left between them. The CDR3 reads CASSYPTEGRSSGNTIYF. CDR3 sequence (DNA): TGTGCCAGCAGTTACCCCACGGAGGGCCGGAGCTCTGGAAACACCATATATTTT.

Only a few counts were recorded for this clone. This chain connects TRBV5-4 to TRBJ2-7; unclear D gene. The CDR3 totals 15 residues. V gave up 2 bases and J gave up 7 bases, with 19 bases separating them. Germline CDR1 and CDR2: SGHNT and YYREEE (reference sequence). The CDR3 nucleotides are TGTGCCAGCAGCTTTCCCGAGGCCTCTCTTAGGGAGCAGTACTTC. It yields the protein CASSFPEASLREQYF.

The sample holds one count of this clone. The chain is built from TRBV7-6 and TRBJ1-3; D is undetermined. The V and J ends lost 5 bases and 4 bases respectively, with 21 bases between them. From germline, CDR1 is SGHVS and CDR2 FNYEAQ. The CDR3 is 17 residues long. CDR3 region: CASSPRTSGYSGNTIYF. In nucleotides, the CDR3 is TGTGCCAGCAGCCCCCGAACTTCGGGGTATTCAGGAAACACCATATATTTT.

V usage is TRBV9 and J usage is TRBJ2-6, with D tentatively TRBD1 (5 bases). Deletions cut 1 base from V and 1 base from J, with 15 bases between. The germline V gene has CDR1 SGDLS and CDR2 YYNGEE. The CDR3 runs to 18 residues. For the CDR3, the DNA is TGTGCCAGCAGCGTAAGCCAGGGTCTCCTATCTGGGGCCAACGTCCTGACTTTC. Its protein is CASSVSQGLLSGANVLTF. The whole variable domain, filled in from reference TRBV9 and TRBJ2-6, reads DSGVTQTPKHLITATGQRVTLRCSPRSGDLSVYWYQQSLDQGLQFLIQYYNGEERAKGNILERFSAQQFPDLHSELNLSSLELGDSALYFCASSVSQGLLSGANVLTFGAGSRLTVL.